Sequencing of this TCR beta chain was carried out in a study of cytomegalovirus exposure and HLA in healthy donors. Across the study: Unique TCRs from HLA-typed donors, some 85 million of them, were held in an early data release. Study outcomes and limitations: TCR beta V- and J-gene trimming was later associated with a missense DCLRE1C variant. Earlier findings revealed that most TCR beta V segments proved productive either about 87% or about 30% of the time.

The CDR3 length is 15 residues. V was shortened by 0 bases and J by 6 bases, with 11 bases between the two germline ends. Germline values: CDR1 LGHNA, CDR2 YNFKEQ. This clone appeared a single time. The target antigen is unknown. In the PCR, 60 Vbeta and 13 Jbeta primers were used. Profiling relied on immunoSEQ multiplex PCR, and the TCRdb table lists in-frame clones only, not all of them. The data show approximately 200,000 clones, over 60% seen once. The sequence was collected from a man in his forties or fifties in good health and CMV-seronegative. The chain employs TRBV4-2 and TRBJ2-2; D unclear. The sequenced sample consisted of PBMCs. The CDR3 protein is CASSQEPSVAGELFF. The CDR3 DNA sequence: TGTGCCAGCAGCCAAGAGCCCAGCGTTGCCGGGGAGCTGTTTTTT.